The entry below describes one T cell receptor beta chain. The data stem from a study of CD8+CD57+ T cells in acquired aplastic anemia. Germline lookup yields CDR1 KGHDR and CDR2 SFDVKD. The CDR3 length is 12 residues. V dropped 11 bases and J dropped 8 bases, with 15 bases sitting between them. Profiling that covered TCR beta VDJ and CDR3 relied on genomic DNA as its template. TCRdb re-derived calls from the reads in MiXCR, one entry per CDR3 protein. The sample carries about 110,000 distinct CDR3 sequences, 50% to 65% recorded once. The V call is TRBV24-1, the J call TRBJ1-5; D is ambiguous. The receptor's source is a human donor in good health, serving as a control. The sequenced sample consisted of sorted CD4+, CD8+, or CD8+CD57+ T cells (not recorded which) from PBMCs. The CDR3 sequence is CASRRSTEPQHF. For the CDR3, the DNA is TGTGCCAGCAGGAGAAGCACGGAGCCCCAGCATTTT.